This T cell receptor beta chain is from a study of blood T cell repertoires in COVID-19 (TCRdb year 2020). Regarding the research as a whole: Collaborator samples came from the United States, Italy and Spain and covered acute and convalescent phases of COVID-19. The prospective study material was composed of cDNA or gDNA derived from T cells, B-cell-depleted T cells, or PBMCs. Subjects who had been exposed to COVID-19, were actively infected with it, or had recovered from it provided the deeply sampled blood TCRbeta repertoires that made up the dataset. A freely available public database, intended as a resource for researchers studying the immune response to SARS-CoV-2, is where the repertoires were released. Samples were obtained from the ongoing ImmuneRACE study (first 160 participants) and from roughly 1,300 subjects provided by 6 global collaborators. Sample metadata almost always included a de-identified subject ID, COVID-19 status, age in years and sex. Where available, HLA class I and class II types were taken from metadata supplied by the sample provider and were not determined by assay-based typing.

The immunoSEQ Assay, a bias-controlled multiplex PCR, was used to amplify TCRbeta CDR3 regions from genomic DNA. On the authors' methods: The number of nucleated cells in each sample was estimated by amplification of reference gene primers within the assay. To quantify the absolute abundance of each unique TCRbeta CDR3 rearrangement, sequence reads were collapsed and filtered. For each sample, productive Simpson clonality was calculated as the square root of Simpson's diversity index across productive rearrangements. Held by TCRdb, this immuneACCESS table contains in-frame sequences only and omits some clones. Under half of the omission traces to an unresolved V gene where checked; the cause of the rest is unknown. V, J and clone size were drawn from that table, and D and trimming were deduced from the DNA. The sample table shows approximately 170,000 clones, and roughly four fifths are seen once. Clones ranked in the top ten supply around 8% of the sample.

With regard to this clone: It lacks a known antigen. Base qualities are not recorded, but no much larger clone differs from it by a single base.

Summary of the overall study and its limitations: The quantity of clinical and demographic metadata differed by source and by participant and was supplied without curation.

The germline V gene (reference sequence) specifies MNHEY as CDR1 and SMNVEV as CDR2. From cysteine to phenylalanine, the CDR3 is 15 amino acids long. The read is trimmed to its CDR3 DNA, 45 bases read in frame from base 1. A distance of 7 bases separates the germline ends of V and J, which lose 4 bases and 0 bases respectively. One collaborating source in Seattle enrolled patients during active infection and followed them longitudinally through the course of disease. Each collaborating institution followed its own protocols to collect whole blood in K2EDTA tubes. Collaborator samples were shipped for TCRbeta analysis as frozen whole blood, isolated PBMCs, or DNA extracted from either sample type.

This clonotype was obtained from a woman between 65 and 79 years old with COVID-19, enrolled during active disease. The sequenced sample consisted of peripheral blood. The sequence is built from TRBV27 and TRBJ2-6; there is no confident call for the D gene. The DNA reads as follows: TGTGCCAGCAGTTCCTCCCGCTCTGGGGCCAACGTCCTGACTTTC. Translated, this is CASSSSRSGANVLTF.